Listed below are T cell receptor beta chains from one sample, sequenced in a study of response to subunit inactivated influenza vaccine. Via MiXCR, TCRdb re-called the RT-PCR reads, giving one row per CDR3 protein. The table has about 520,000 distinct CDR3 sequences, 25% seen once. The sample was CD4+ T cells sorted from PBMCs, taken around 5 days after vaccination. The receptor set was obtained from a middle-aged man who received an inactivated influenza vaccine. Each CDR3 is given with its conserved first and last residue. Each record gives: V gene, D gene, J gene, clone size, CDR3 DNA, CDR3 protein. The D gene is left open where the match is weak. The listing skips clone size in some rows; elsewhere it reads once, few, many or a size class.

>TRBV15|TRBD2|TRBJ2-1|once
TGTGCCACCAGCACCCTGGGACTAGCGGGAGCCAATGAGCAGTTCTTC
CATSTLGLAGANEQFF
>TRBV24-1|TRBD1|TRBJ2-1|few
TGTGCCACCAGTAAACAGGGGGGTTCCTACAATGAGCAGTTCTTC
CATSKQGGSYNEQFF
>TRBV12-2|.|TRBJ2-1|.
TGTGCAAGTCGCTTCTGGCGTTTGAAGCGGCGATACAATGAGCAGTTCTTC
CASRFWRLKRRYNEQFF
>TRBV28|.|TRBJ2-7|.
TGTGCCAGCAGTTTATCTTATTACGAGCAGTACTTC
CASSLSYYEQYF
>TRBV12-3/TRBV12-4|TRBD2|TRBJ2-1|few
TGTGCCAGCCTTGGACTAGGTAATGAGCAGTTCTTC
CASLGLGNEQFF
>TRBV12-3/TRBV12-4|.|TRBJ1-1|.
TGTGCCAGCAGGAAGGGGATCACTGAAGCTTTCTTT
CASRKGITEAFF
>TRBV29-1|TRBD1|TRBJ1-1|.
TGCAGCGCTGGGGGGACAGCCTTAACCCTTACTAACACTGAAGCTTTCTTT
CSAGGTALTLTNTEAFF
>TRBV7-2|.|TRBJ2-7|few
TGTGCCAGCAGCCCAACCGGTTACCTCGAGCAGTACTTC
CASSPTGYLEQYF
>TRBV6-2/TRBV6-3|TRBD2|TRBJ2-4|.
TGTGCCAGCAGTACACCGCCGGGACTAGCGGGAGTGGGGAACATTCAGTACTTC
CASSTPPGLAGVGNIQYF
>TRBV18|TRBD1|TRBJ1-5|few
TGTGCCAGCTCACCACGGACAGGGGGAGGTCAGCCCCAGCATTTT
CASSPRTGGGQPQHF
>TRBV20-1|.|TRBJ2-3|few
TGCAGTGCTAGAGATGGAGGGCTCTTCACAGATACGCAGTATTTT
CSARDGGLFTDTQYF
>TRBV28|TRBD1|TRBJ1-2|few
TGTGCCAGCAGTTTGGCGGACAGGGGGAACTATGGCTACACCTTC
CASSLADRGNYGYTF
>TRBV12-3/TRBV12-4|TRBD1|TRBJ2-3|many
TGTGCCAGCAGAGCCCCGACAGGGTCCAGCACAGATACGCAGTATTTT
CASRAPTGSSTDTQYF
>TRBV9|TRBD2|TRBJ2-1|many
TGTGCCAGCAGCGTAGCTGCGGCTAGCGGGTACAATGAGCAGTTCTTC
CASSVAAASGYNEQFF
>TRBV20-1|TRBD1|TRBJ2-3|.
TGCAGTGCTCCGACAGGGTGGGCGCAGTATTTT
CSAPTGWAQYF
>TRBV24-1|TRBD2|TRBJ2-3|.
TGTGCCACCAGTGATCGGGCTAGCGGGAGCGGCACAGATACGCAGTATTTT
CATSDRASGSGTDTQYF
>TRBV5-1|TRBD1|TRBJ2-2|.
TGCGCCAGCAGCTTGAGGGACAGGGGGACCGGGGAGCTGTTTTTT
CASSLRDRGTGELFF
>TRBV20-1|.|TRBJ1-5|few
TGCAGTGCTAGAGAACCCAATCAGCCCCAGCATTTT
CSAREPNQPQHF
>TRBV11-2|.|TRBJ2-3|.
TGTGCCAGCAGCTTACCTGGGCACACAGATACGCAGTATTTT
CASSLPGHTDTQYF
>TRBV20-1|TRBD2|TRBJ2-7|few
TGCAGTGCCGGCCTAGCGGGAGTGGGAAACGAGCAGTACTTC
CSAGLAGVGNEQYF
>TRBV15|TRBD1|TRBJ1-5|.
TGTGCCACCAGCAGAGACGACAGGGGAGGCAATCAGCCCCAGCATTTT
CATSRDDRGGNQPQHF
>TRBV5-1|TRBD2|TRBJ2-1|few
TGCGCCAGCAGTGTTAGCGGGATTAGCTACAATGAGCAGTTCTTC
CASSVSGISYNEQFF
>TRBV6-5|.|TRBJ1-2|.
TGTGCCAGCAGTTACTCGAGGGGCGATGGCTACACCTTC
CASSYSRGDGYTF
>TRBV29-1|TRBD1|TRBJ2-2|.
TGCAGCGCGCGGGGACAGGGGGCATCCGGGGAGCTGTTTTTT
CSARGQGASGELFF
>TRBV25-1|TRBD1|TRBJ1-3|.
TGTGCCAGCAGTGAGGACAGGAGAAGCTCTGGAAACACCATATATTTT
CASSEDRRSSGNTIYF
>TRBV29-1|.|TRBJ1-1|few
TGCAGCGTTTCGGGTGGAGGGGGGACTGAAGCTTTCTTT
CSVSGGGGTEAFF
>TRBV5-1|.|TRBJ2-3|few
TGCGCCAGCAGCCCGGAGGTTTCGGAGCCAGATACGCAGTATTTT
CASSPEVSEPDTQYF
>TRBV20-1|.|TRBJ1-5|few
TGCAGTGCAAAGAGTATTAGCAATCAGCCCCAGCATTTT
CSAKSISNQPQHF
>TRBV5-5|.|TRBJ1-1|.
TGTGCCAGCAGCTTGTTACGCACTGAAGCTTTCTTT
CASSLLRTEAFF
>TRBV5-6|TRBD1|TRBJ1-6|few
TGTGCCAGCAGCTCTCCAGGGGGTTTCTATAATTCACCCCTCCACTTT
CASSSPGGFYNSPLHF
>TRBV2|TRBD2|TRBJ2-5|.
TGTGCCAGCAGTGACGTAGCGGGAGGGAAAGAGACCCAGTACTTC
CASSDVAGGKETQYF
>TRBV12-5|.|TRBJ2-7|few
TGTGCTAGTGTAGTTGGGGGTAGAGGGCTGATCGACGAGCAGTACTTC
CASVVGGRGLIDEQYF
>TRBV28|TRBD1|TRBJ1-1|.
TGTGCCAGCACCCACGGACAGGGGTTCGCTGAAGCTTTCTTT
CASTHGQGFAEAFF
>TRBV7-9|.|TRBJ2-2|few
TGTGCCAGCAGCGGAATAAGGGGTAACGGGGAGCTGTTTTTT
CASSGIRGNGELFF
>TRBV7-2|.|TRBJ2-1|once
TGTGCCAGCAGTCCAAGCAGGGACTTAGTGACTGAGCAGTTCTTC
CASSPSRDLVTEQFF
>TRBV6-1|TRBD1|TRBJ2-3|few
TGTGCCAGCAGTGTAACCAGGGGGAGCACAGATACGCAGTATTTT
CASSVTRGSTDTQYF
>TRBV7-3|.|TRBJ2-3|.
TGTGCCAGCGGGTTAGGTCACTCAGATACGCAGTATTTT
CASGLGHSDTQYF
>TRBV7-8|.|TRBJ2-1|many
TGTGCCAGCAGCATCGGAGGGGGCGTGGGACCCTACAATGAGCAGTTCTTC
CASSIGGGVGPYNEQFF
>TRBV5-1|TRBD1|TRBJ2-2|.
TGCGCCAGCACCGGACAGGCGAACACCGGGGAGCTGTTTTTT
CASTGQANTGELFF
>TRBV11-2|TRBD1|TRBJ1-5|.
TGTGCCAGCAGCGGGGACAGGGGTACTCAGCCCCAGCATTTT
CASSGDRGTQPQHF
>TRBV29-1|TRBD2|TRBJ2-1|.
TGCAGCGTTTCGGGTAGCGGGAGCTCCTACAATGAGCAGTTCTTC
CSVSGSGSSYNEQFF
>TRBV20-1|TRBD2|TRBJ2-7|.
TGCAGTGCCACGACCGGGACTAGCTTCCACGAGCAGTACTTC
CSATTGTSFHEQYF
>TRBV6-5|TRBD2|TRBJ2-4|.
TGTGCCAGCAGTTACTCGGCTAGCGGGGGACTAGCCAAAAACATTCAGTACTTC
CASSYSASGGLAKNIQYF
>TRBV28|TRBD1|TRBJ1-4|few
TGTGCCAGCAGATCGACAGGGAAACTGTTTTTT
CASRSTGKLFF
>TRBV7-2|.|TRBJ1-2|few
TGTGCCAGCAGCGAACAGCAGGGTAACTATGGCTACACCTTC
CASSEQQGNYGYTF
>TRBV7-2|.|TRBJ1-5|few
TGTGCCAGCAGCGAGGGCTATAGCAATCAGCCCCAGCATTTT
CASSEGYSNQPQHF
>TRBV3-1|.|TRBJ1-1|.
TGTGCCAGCAGCCCCTGGGGCAGGGGGAACACTGAAGCTTTCTTT
CASSPWGRGNTEAFF
>TRBV7-9|.|TRBJ2-7|few
TGTGCCAGCAGCCCTGGAACTACGGGAGTAGCGGACGAGCAGTACTTC
CASSPGTTGVADEQYF
>TRBV5-1|.|TRBJ1-2|.
TGCGCCAGCAGCTTGGGTGACCAGGCTACAGAAACCTTC
CASSLGDQATETF
>TRBV5-1|.|TRBJ2-5|.
TGCGCCAGCAGCTTGGGGTATAGGGGGCAAGAGACCCAGTACTTC
CASSLGYRGQETQYF
>TRBV6-1|.|TRBJ2-5|few
TGTGCCAGCAGTGATCGGTGGCGTAACCAAGAGACCCAGTACTTC
CASSDRWRNQETQYF
>TRBV5-8|.|TRBJ1-2|few
TGTGCCAGCAGCAGGGTGGGGGCTGCGGACTATGGCTACACCTTC
CASSRVGAADYGYTF
>TRBV4-1|TRBD1|TRBJ2-1|.
TGCGCCAGCAGCCAAGGTTTCAGGGGGACCGACAATGAGCAGTTCTTC
CASSQGFRGTDNEQFF
>TRBV27|TRBD1|TRBJ2-7|.
TGTGCCAGCAGTCCGGGGACAGGGCAAACCCACGAGCAGTACTTC
CASSPGTGQTHEQYF
>TRBV5-1|.|TRBJ1-1|.
TGCGCCAGCAGATCGACATTGAACACTGAAGCTTTCTTT
CASRSTLNTEAFF
>TRBV7-2|.|TRBJ2-7|.
TGTGCCAGCAGCTTAGGCTCCCCGGGAACAGCCTACGAGCAGTACTTC
CASSLGSPGTAYEQYF
>TRBV7-6|TRBD2|TRBJ2-3|few
TGTGCCAGCAGCTTATATCCGGGAGGGCGCGAAGATACGCAGTATTTT
CASSLYPGGREDTQYF
>TRBV5-1|TRBD1|TRBJ2-7|few
TGCGCCAGCAGCGAAGACAGGGCGAGCTCCTACGAGCAGTACTTC
CASSEDRASSYEQYF
>TRBV7-9|TRBD1|TRBJ2-7|.
TGTGCCAGCAGCTTGACAGGGTTGGGCGACGAGCAGTACTTC
CASSLTGLGDEQYF
>TRBV12-3/TRBV12-4|.|TRBJ2-2|.
TGTGCCAGCAGTTTAGTACAGGACACCGGGGAGCTGTTTTTT
CASSLVQDTGELFF